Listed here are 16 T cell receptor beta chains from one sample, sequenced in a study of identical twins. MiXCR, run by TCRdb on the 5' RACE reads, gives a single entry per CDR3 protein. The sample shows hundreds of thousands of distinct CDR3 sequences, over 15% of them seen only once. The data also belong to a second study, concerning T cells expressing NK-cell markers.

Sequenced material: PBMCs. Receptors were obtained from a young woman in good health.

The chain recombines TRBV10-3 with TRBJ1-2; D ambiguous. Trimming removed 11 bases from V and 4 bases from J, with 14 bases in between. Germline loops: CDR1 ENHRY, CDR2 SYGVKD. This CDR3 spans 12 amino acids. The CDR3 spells CACFGETYGYTF. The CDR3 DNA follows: TGTGCCTGCTTTGGGGAAACCTATGGCTACACCTTC.

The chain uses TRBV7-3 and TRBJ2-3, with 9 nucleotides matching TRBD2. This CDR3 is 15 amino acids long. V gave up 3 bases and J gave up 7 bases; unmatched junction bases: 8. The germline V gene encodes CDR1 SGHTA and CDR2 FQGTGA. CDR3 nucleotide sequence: TGTGCCAGCAGCTTCGGGGTAGCGGGGGAATATACGCAGTATTTT. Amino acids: CASSFGVAGEYTQYF.

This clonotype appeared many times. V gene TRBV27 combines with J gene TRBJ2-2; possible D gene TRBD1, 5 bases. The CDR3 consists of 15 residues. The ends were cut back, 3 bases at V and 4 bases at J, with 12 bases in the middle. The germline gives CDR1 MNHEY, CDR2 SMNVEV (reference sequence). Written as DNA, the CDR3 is TGTGCCAGCAGTTTTGGGGCATACATCACCGGGGAGCTGTTTTTT. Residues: CASSFGAYITGELFF.

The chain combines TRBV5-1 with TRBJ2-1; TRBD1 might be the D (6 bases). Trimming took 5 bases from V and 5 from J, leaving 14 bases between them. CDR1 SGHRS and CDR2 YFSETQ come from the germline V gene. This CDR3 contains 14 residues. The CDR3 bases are TGCGCCAGCAGGAGACAGGCGGCGGACAATGAGCAGTTCTTC. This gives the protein CASRRQAADNEQFF.

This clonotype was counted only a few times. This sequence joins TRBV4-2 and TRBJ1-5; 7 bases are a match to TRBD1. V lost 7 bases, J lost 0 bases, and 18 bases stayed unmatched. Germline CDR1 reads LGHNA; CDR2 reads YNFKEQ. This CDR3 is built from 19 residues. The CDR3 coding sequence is TGTGCCAGCAACAATCTTTCCGGGACAGCAGCAAATAGCAATCAGCCCCAGCATTTT. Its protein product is CASNNLSGTAANSNQPQHF.

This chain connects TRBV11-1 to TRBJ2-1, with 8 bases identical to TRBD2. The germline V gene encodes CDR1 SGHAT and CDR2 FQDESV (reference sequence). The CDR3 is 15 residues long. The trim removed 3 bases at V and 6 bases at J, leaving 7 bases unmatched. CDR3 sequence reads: CASSFFRGGRNEQFF. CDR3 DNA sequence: TGTGCCAGCAGCTTTTTTCGGGGGGGCCGCAATGAGCAGTTCTTC.

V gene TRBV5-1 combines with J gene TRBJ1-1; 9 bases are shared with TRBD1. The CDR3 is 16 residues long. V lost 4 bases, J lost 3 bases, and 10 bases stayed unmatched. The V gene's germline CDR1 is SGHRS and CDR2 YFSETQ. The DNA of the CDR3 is TGCGCCAGCAGCCGAGACCCACAGGGGGCGCACACTGAAGCTTTCTTT. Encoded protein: CASSRDPQGAHTEAFF.

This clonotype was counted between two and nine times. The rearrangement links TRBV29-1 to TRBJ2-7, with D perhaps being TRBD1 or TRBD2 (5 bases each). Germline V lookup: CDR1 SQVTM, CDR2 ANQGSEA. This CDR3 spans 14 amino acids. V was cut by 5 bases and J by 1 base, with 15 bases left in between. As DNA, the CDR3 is TGCAGCGTTCATACGGGACCCAAGTCCTACGAGCAGTACTTC. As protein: CSVHTGPKSYEQYF.

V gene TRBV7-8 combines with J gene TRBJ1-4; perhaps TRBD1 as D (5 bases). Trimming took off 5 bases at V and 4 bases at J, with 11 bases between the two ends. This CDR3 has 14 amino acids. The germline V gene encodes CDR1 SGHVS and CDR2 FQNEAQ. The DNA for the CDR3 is TGTGCCAGCAGCCCGCGGACAAGTAATGAAAAACTGTTTTTT. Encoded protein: CASSPRTSNEKLFF.

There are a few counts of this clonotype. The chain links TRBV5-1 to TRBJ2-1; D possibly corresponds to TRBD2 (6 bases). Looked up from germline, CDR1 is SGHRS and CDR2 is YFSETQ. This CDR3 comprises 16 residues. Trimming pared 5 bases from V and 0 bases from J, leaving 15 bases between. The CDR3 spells CASSLQAGRSYNEQFF. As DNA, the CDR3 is TGCGCCAGCAGTTTACAAGCGGGTCGCTCCTACAATGAGCAGTTCTTC.

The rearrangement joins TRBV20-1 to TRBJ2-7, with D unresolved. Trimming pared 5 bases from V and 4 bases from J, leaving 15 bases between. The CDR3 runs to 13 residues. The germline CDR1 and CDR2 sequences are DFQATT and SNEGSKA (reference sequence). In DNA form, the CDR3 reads TGCAGTGCTCAAACCCGGACGGAGTACGAGCAGTACTTC. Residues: CSAQTRTEYEQYF.

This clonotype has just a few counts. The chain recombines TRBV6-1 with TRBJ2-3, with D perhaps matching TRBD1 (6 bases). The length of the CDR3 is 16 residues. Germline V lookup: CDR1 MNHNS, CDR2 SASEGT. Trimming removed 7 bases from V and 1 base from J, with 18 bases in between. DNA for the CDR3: TGTGCCAGCAACCCCGGCTGGGGGCGCGGCACAGATACGCAGTATTTT. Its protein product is CASNPGWGRGTDTQYF.

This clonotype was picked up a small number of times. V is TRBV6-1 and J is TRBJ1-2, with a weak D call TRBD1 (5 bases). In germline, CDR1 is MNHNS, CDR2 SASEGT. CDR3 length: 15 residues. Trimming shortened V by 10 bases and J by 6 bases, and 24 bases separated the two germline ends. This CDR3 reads CATRGTQNTPDGYTF. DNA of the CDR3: TGTGCCACTAGGGGTACACAAAACACACCTGATGGCTACACCTTC.

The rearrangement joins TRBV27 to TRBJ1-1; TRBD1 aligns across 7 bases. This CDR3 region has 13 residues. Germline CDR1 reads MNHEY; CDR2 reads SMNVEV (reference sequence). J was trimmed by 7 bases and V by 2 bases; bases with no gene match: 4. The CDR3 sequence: CASSLVGDSEAFF. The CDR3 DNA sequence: TGTGCCAGCAGTTTAGTAGGGGACAGTGAAGCTTTCTTT.

In nucleotides, the CDR3 is TGCAGTGGTCGAAGGTCTCCCGGGGAGCTGTTTTTT. Translating gives CSGRRSPGELFF. The V call is TRBV20-1, the J call TRBJ2-2; the D is unclear. CDR1 and CDR2 from the germline V gene are DFQATT and SNEGSKA (reference sequence). The CDR3 has 12 amino acids. Trimming stripped 7 bases from V and 6 bases from J, with 12 bases between.

CDR3 residues: CASRGTRENEQFF. CDR3 sequence (DNA): TGTGCCAGCAGAGGGACTAGAGAGAATGAGCAGTTCTTC. V usage is TRBV12-3 or TRBV12-4 and J usage is TRBJ2-1; 8 bases align to TRBD2. The CDR3 sequence is 13 residues long. J gave up 7 bases and V 6 bases, and 5 bases lay outside the gene matches.